This passage covers 7 T cell receptor beta chains from one sample sequenced in a study of cytomegalovirus exposure and HLA in healthy donors. A multiplex PCR was run with 60 Vbeta primers and 13 Jbeta primers. The assay was immunoSEQ multiplex PCR, and TCRdb's table has in-frame clones only and misses some. The sample consists of about 150,000 clones, about 83% of them appearing once. The sequencing input was PBMCs. These receptors were taken from a woman in her forties in good health and CMV-seronegative.

The chain employs TRBV6-5 and TRBJ1-6, with unresolved D. This CDR3 has 13 residues. V lost 4 bases and J 5 bases, leaving 6 bases between the germline ends. Germline values: CDR1 MNHEY, CDR2 SVGAGI. The CDR3 spells CASSSQDNSPLHF. As DNA, the CDR3 is TGTGCCAGCAGTTCCCAGGATAATTCACCCCTCCACTTT.

The rearrangement joins TRBV5-1 to TRBJ2-2, with TRBD2 matching over 11 bases. The CDR3 is 17 amino acids. The V gene's germline CDR1 is SGHRS and CDR2 YFSETQ. V gave up 0 bases and J gave up 5 bases; unmatched junction bases: 6. The CDR3 sequence: CASSLGLAGRETGELFF. In DNA form, the CDR3 reads TGCGCCAGCAGCTTGGGACTAGCGGGAAGGGAGACCGGGGAGCTGTTTTTT.

The gene calls are TRBV7-8 and TRBJ1-5; possibly TRBD1 for D (5 bases). Looked up from germline, CDR1 is SGHVS and CDR2 is FQNEAQ. The CDR3 totals 16 residues. V was clipped by 1 base and J by 2 bases, with 12 bases between them. The DNA of the CDR3 is TGTGCCAGCAGCTTAGTGGGGGGTGAGGGCAATCAGCCCCAGCATTTT. It is translated as CASSLVGGEGNQPQHF.

Comment on this clone: One end of the junction fails to match germline, which may point to a read error. The V gene is TRBV6-1, the J gene TRBJ1-4; D gene unclear. In germline, CDR1 is MNHNS, CDR2 SASEGT. The CDR3 covers 12 residues. As DNA, the CDR3 is TGTGCCAGCAGTGAACCAAAATACGGGGTCGTTTTT. The encoded protein is CASSEPKYGVVF.

V gene TRBV2 combines with J gene TRBJ2-1, with a possible D match to TRBD2 (6 bases). CDR3 length: 14 residues. Per the germline V gene, CDR1 is SNHLY and CDR2 is FYNNEI. Deletions cut 2 bases from V and 9 bases from J, with 14 bases between. In DNA, the CDR3 is TGTGCCAGCAGTGAAAGCGGCTTGGGGGGTGAGCAGTTCTTC. This translates into CASSESGLGGEQFF.

This clone was seen once. The V call is TRBV9, the J call TRBJ1-4, with TRBD1 as a possible D gene (6 bases). The V gene's germline CDR1 is SGDLS and CDR2 YYNGEE. V was pared by 4 bases and J by 2 bases, with 18 bases between. This CDR3 region has 17 residues. The CDR3 region is CASSLDGGRRTNEKLFF. The CDR3 nucleotides are TGTGCCAGCAGCCTAGACGGGGGGCGCCGGACTAATGAAAAACTGTTTTTT.

The chain joins TRBV6-5 to TRBJ2-7, with D possibly TRBD1 on 5 matching bases. Germline V gives CDR1 MNHEY, CDR2 SVGAGI. The CDR3 loop spans 12 amino acids. V was trimmed by 6 bases and J by 6 bases, leaving 12 bases between them. CDR3: CASRRTPSEQYF. The CDR3 coding sequence is TGTGCCAGCAGACGGACACCGTCCGAGCAGTACTTC.